What follows are 19 T cell receptor beta chains derived from one specimen sequenced in a study of cytomegalovirus exposure and HLA in healthy donors. PCR amplification relied on 60 Vbeta primers (plus 13 Jbeta primers). Sequenced by immunoSEQ multiplex PCR; TCRdb stores in-frame clones only, minus some. Of about 94,000 clones detected, nearly 80% appear once; the ten largest clones hold about 3.8%. Sequencing used PBMCs. These receptor sequences come from a middle-aged woman in good health and CMV-seronegative.

The chain has TRBV7-7 and TRBJ2-1, with a tentative D call TRBD2 (7 bases). V lost 1 base and J 3 bases, leaving 10 bases between the germline ends. This CDR3 has 15 amino acids. Germline CDR1 reads SSHAT; CDR2 reads FNYEAQ (reference sequence). This chain's CDR3 is CASSLGGGDYNEQFF. The CDR3 nucleotides are TGTGCCAGCAGCTTAGGGGGGGGCGACTACAATGAGCAGTTCTTC. Filled out from reference TRBV7-7 and TRBJ2-1, the complete variable domain reads GAGVSQSPRYKVTKRGQDVTLRCDPISSHATLYWYQQALGQGPEFLTYFNYEAQPDKSGLPSDRFSAERPEGSISTLTIQRTEQRDSAMYRCASSLGGGDYNEQFFGPGTRLTVL.

The V call is TRBV7-3, the J call TRBJ2-2; TRBD2 aligns across 11 bases. The germline gives CDR1 SGHTA, CDR2 FQGTGA. V gave up 3 bases and J gave up 6 bases; unmatched junction bases: 3. CDR3 length: 15 amino acids. Written as DNA, the CDR3 is TGTGCCAGCAGCTTTGGACTAGCGGGTGCCGGGGAGCTGTTTTTT. As protein: CASSFGLAGAGELFF.

The gene calls are TRBV5-1 and TRBJ1-3; TRBD1 might be the D (5 bases). The CDR3 extends over 14 amino acids. Germline assignment: CDR1 SGHRS and CDR2 YFSETQ. Between the trimmed V and J ends, which lost 4 bases and 2 bases, there was a span of 10 bases. The CDR3 sequence: CASSPGSAGNTIYF. CDR3 sequence (DNA): TGCGCCAGCAGCCCAGGGTCTGCTGGAAACACCATATATTTT.

The chain uses TRBV19 and TRBJ1-2; tentatively, D is TRBD1 (5 bases). Trimming removed 5 bases at V and 3 bases at J, with 10 bases between. Looked up from germline, CDR1 is LNHDA and CDR2 is SQIVND (reference sequence). The CDR3 loop spans 13 amino acids. The CDR3 sequence is CASSPGGDYGYTF. CDR3 in DNA: TGTGCCAGTAGTCCCGGGGGGGACTATGGCTACACCTTC.

The gene calls are TRBV19 and TRBJ2-1, with 7 nucleotides matching TRBD1. Trimming cost V 7 bases and J 3 bases; bases outside gene matches: 9. This CDR3 comprises 15 residues. The germline V gene encodes CDR1 LNHDA and CDR2 SQIVND (reference sequence). CDR3 sequence (DNA): TGTGCCAGTACCCCCGACAGGGCAAACTACAATGAGCAGTTCTTC. Translated: CASTPDRANYNEQFF. The whole variable domain, filled in from reference TRBV19 and TRBJ2-1, reads DGGITQSPKYLFRKEGQNVTLSCEQNLNHDAMYWYRQDPGQGLRLIYYSQIVNDFQKGDIAEGYSVSREKKESFPLTVTSAQKNPTAFYLCASTPDRANYNEQFFGPGTRLTVL.

This chain links TRBV15 with TRBJ1-5; weak D call: TRBD1 (6 bases). CDR1 is LNHNV, CDR2 YYDKDF, per germline (reference sequence). The CDR3 has 14 amino acids. Here the CDR3 reads CATAGGAPYQPQHF. The CDR3 DNA sequence: TGTGCGACAGCCGGGGGGGCCCCTTATCAGCCCCAGCATTTT.

The rearrangement links TRBV19 to TRBJ1-1; D call uncertain. Trimming pared 3 bases from V and 4 bases from J, leaving 9 bases between. CDR3 size: 13 residues. Per germline, CDR1 LNHDA and CDR2 SQIVND (reference sequence). The CDR3 DNA follows: TGTGCCAGTAGTATTCAAGGGAGCACTGAAGCTTTCTTT. This codes for CASSIQGSTEAFF.

V and J are TRBV4-1 and TRBJ1-2; D is unclear. This CDR3 contains 14 residues. V was clipped by 4 bases and J by 2 bases, with 11 bases between them. The V gene's germline CDR1 is MGHRA and CDR2 YSYEKL. CDR3: CASSPPGQNYGYTF. The CDR3 coding sequence is TGCGCCAGCAGCCCCCCTGGCCAGAACTATGGCTACACCTTC.

CDR3 region: CATPSTGNHNSPLHF. The DNA of the CDR3 is TGTGCCACCCCCTCTACCGGGAACCATAATTCACCCCTCCACTTT. The chain uses TRBV15 and TRBJ1-6; D not resolved. V lost 8 bases to trimming and J lost 5 bases, with 16 bases between them. CDR1 and CDR2 from the germline V gene are LNHNV and YYDKDF (reference sequence). The CDR3 contains 15 residues.

The rearrangement links TRBV28 to TRBJ1-4; 7 bases line up with TRBD1. V shed 3 bases, J shed 3 bases, and the junction held 7 bases outside the gene matches. The CDR3 runs to 16 residues. CDR1 is MDHEN, CDR2 SYDVKM, per germline. The CDR3 DNA reads as TGTGCCAGCAGTTTGCCACGACAGGGTTCTAATGAAAAACTGTTTTTT. Translating it yields CASSLPRQGSNEKLFF.

V is TRBV28 and J is TRBJ1-6; D is uncertain. This CDR3 comprises 13 residues. With 5 bases removed from V and 10 bases from J, the gap between germline ends came to 12 bases. The germline gives CDR1 MDHEN, CDR2 SYDVKM. For the CDR3, the DNA is TGTGCCAGCAGTCCCCAACTGGAGTCACCCCTCCACTTT. Protein: CASSPQLESPLHF.

The chain links TRBV2 to TRBJ1-1, with a possible D match to TRBD1 (5 bases). Per the germline V gene, CDR1 is SNHLY and CDR2 is FYNNEI. The ends were cut back, 8 bases at V and 0 bases at J, with 7 bases in the middle. The CDR3 extends over 12 amino acids. CDR3 protein: CASQGLNTEAFF. DNA of the CDR3: TGTGCCAGCCAGGGTTTGAACACTGAAGCTTTCTTT.

This chain links TRBV7-3 with TRBJ2-7; 10 bases align to TRBD1. The CDR3 consists of 15 residues. The V and J ends lost 4 bases and 5 bases, in that order; junction bases with no gene match: 8. The germline V gene has CDR1 SGHTA and CDR2 FQGTGA. CDR3 nucleotide sequence: TGTGCCAGCAGCTCCAATGGCGGGACAGGGGACGAGCAGTACTTC. Amino acid sequence: CASSSNGGTGDEQYF.

There are a few counts of this clone. J is TRBJ2-7 and V is TRBV11-2; D remains unclear. Germline V gives CDR1 SGHAT, CDR2 FQNNGV. The CDR3 extends over 13 amino acids. Trimming stripped 7 bases from V and 0 bases from J, with 10 bases between. CDR3 sequence: CASTPPSSYEQYF. CDR3 sequence (DNA): TGTGCCAGCACACCACCCAGCTCCTACGAGCAGTACTTC.

The chain is built from TRBV28 and TRBJ2-1; D perhaps matches TRBD1 (6 bases). This CDR3 is 13 amino acids long. V shed 8 bases and J shed 8 bases, with 16 bases lying between them. Germline lookup yields CDR1 MDHEN and CDR2 SYDVKM. CDR3 in amino acids: CASDETAGDEQFF. CDR3 DNA: TGTGCCAGCGACGAGACAGCAGGGGATGAGCAGTTCTTC.

The rearrangement uses TRBV11-2 and TRBJ1-1, with 8 bases matching TRBD1. The germline CDR1 and CDR2 sequences are SGHAT and FQNNGV. With V trimmed by 4 bases and J by 5 bases, 6 bases remained unmatched. The CDR3 contains 14 residues. For the CDR3, the DNA is TGTGCCAGCAGCTGGAGGACAGGGTCAACTGAAGCTTTCTTT. Amino acids: CASSWRTGSTEAFF.

The genes are TRBV6-5 and TRBJ1-3; D uncertain. There are 12 residues in the CDR3. Looked up from germline, CDR1 is MNHEY and CDR2 is SVGAGI. The V gene lost 6 bases and the J gene lost 0 bases, with 3 bases spanning the gap. CDR3 in amino acids: CASRSSGNTIYF. CDR3 bases: TGTGCCAGCAGGAGCTCTGGAAACACCATATATTTT.

The J gene is TRBJ1-5, the V gene TRBV18, with 9 bases fitting TRBD1. The germline V gene encodes CDR1 KGHSH and CDR2 LQKENI. V was pared by 0 bases and J by 4 bases, with 4 bases of the junction left unmatched. This CDR3 region has 16 residues. The CDR3 DNA reads as TGTGCCAGCTCACCACCGGGACAGGGATTAAATCAGCCCCAGCATTTT. Translating gives CASSPPGQGLNQPQHF.

In regard to this clone: One end of the junction varies from germline; a read error may be responsible. The chain recombines TRBV2 with TRBJ1-5; 8 bases line up with TRBD1. Looked up from germline, CDR1 is SNHLY and CDR2 is FYNNEI. The CDR3 has 17 residues. The CDR3 region has the DNA TGTGCCAGCAGTGGGTGGGGACAGGCGAATAGCAATCAGCCCCAGAATTTT. Translation gives CASSGWGQANSNQPQNF.